The source of this TCR beta chain is a study of shared clonotypes between healthy human individuals. The table came from immunoSEQ multiplex PCR; TCRdb's copy has only in-frame clones and leaves some out. The sample lists around 1.1 million clones; roughly 77% were seen once. Trimming removed 4 bases at V and 0 bases at J, with 9 bases between. The CDR3 covers 14 residues. CDR1 and CDR2 from the germline V gene are GTSNPN and SVGIG (reference sequence). This sequence joins TRBV30 and TRBJ1-4; D gene unclear. Sequencing was carried out using memory CD4+ T cells from PBMCs. Specified subset: CD45RA-negative fraction. The TCR comes from a young man in good health. Some clones in this sample may be carry-over from other donors' samples. This CDR3 is CAWTTFATNEKLFF. The DNA for the CDR3 is TGTGCCTGGACGACCTTTGCAACTAATGAAAAACTGTTTTTT.